These 29 T cell receptor beta chains share one sample of origin, sequenced in a study of blood T cell repertoires in COVID-19. Clones were read by immunoSEQ multiplex PCR, and TCRdb kept only the in-frame ones, dropping some. The profile shows 120,000 to 150,000 clones, roughly 85% of them singletons. The sample taken for sequencing was peripheral blood. Receptors were obtained from a human donor with acute or convalescent COVID-19. The donor label of this sample is uncertain.

The V and J genes are TRBV4-2 and TRBJ1-3; D is uncertain. With 4 bases removed from V and 2 bases from J, the gap between germline ends came to 15 bases. The CDR3 covers 16 residues. CDR1 LGHNA and CDR2 YNFKEQ come from the germline V gene. CDR3 nucleotides: TGTGCCAGCAGCCCGGGAGTTAGGACCGCTGGAAACACCATATATTTT. Amino acids: CASSPGVRTAGNTIYF.

This clone was seen a few times. The chain has TRBV18 and TRBJ1-2, with TRBD1 identical over 8 bases. Germline loops: CDR1 KGHSH, CDR2 LQKENI. This CDR3 comprises 15 residues. The junction had 6 bases not matched to a gene; V was cut back by 3 bases and J by 3 bases. This CDR3 is CASSPLDREDYGYTF. Here the CDR3 DNA reads TGTGCCAGCTCACCGTTGGACAGGGAGGACTATGGCTACACCTTC.

The CDR3 nucleotides are TGCGCCAGCAGCTTGGTCCCGGGACTAGCGGGAGGAAGAGAGACCCAGTACTTC. Translating it yields CASSLVPGLAGGRETQYF. The V call is TRBV5-1, the J call TRBJ2-5; 15 positions match TRBD2. This CDR3 region has 18 residues. V lost 0 bases, J lost 4 bases, and 7 bases stayed unmatched. CDR1 and CDR2 (germline): SGHRS, YFSETQ.

The chain recombines TRBV15 with TRBJ2-3; tentative D call: TRBD2 (6 bases). The ends were cut back, 9 bases at V and 0 bases at J, with 13 bases in the middle. CDR3 size: 14 residues. Germline assignment: CDR1 LNHNV and CDR2 YYDKDF (reference sequence). The CDR3 loop reads CATGRGASTDTQYF. CDR3 DNA sequence: TGTGCCACTGGCCGCGGGGCTAGCACAGATACGCAGTATTTT.

The chain couples TRBV7-2 to TRBJ1-2; 12 bases fit TRBD1. The CDR3 is made up of 14 amino acids. The germline V gene has CDR1 SGHTA and CDR2 FQGNSA. V was clipped by 5 bases and J by 7 bases; unmatched bases: 5. Written as DNA, the CDR3 is TGTGCCAGCAGCCCGGGACAGGGGGCAGGTGGCTACACCTTC. Its protein product is CASSPGQGAGGYTF.

The chain joins TRBV3-1 (or the pseudogene TRBV3-2) to TRBJ2-3, with D possibly TRBD2 on 5 matching bases. Germline V lookup: CDR1 LGHDT, CDR2 YNNKEL (reference sequence). Trimming removed 5 bases at V and 4 bases at J, with 7 bases between. CDR3 size: 12 residues. CDR3 in DNA: TGTGCCAGCAGCTGGGGAGCAGATACGCAGTATTTT. Translated, it gives CASSWGADTQYF.

The V gene is TRBV15, the J gene TRBJ1-1, with D possibly TRBD1 on 5 matching bases. Between the trimmed V and J ends, which lost 0 bases and 4 bases, there was a span of 9 bases. The germline gives CDR1 LNHNV, CDR2 YYDKDF (reference sequence). The CDR3 consists of 14 residues. The CDR3 sequence: CATSRDRGSTEAFF. CDR3 DNA: TGTGCCACCAGCAGAGATCGGGGGAGCACTGAAGCTTTCTTT.

This sequence joins TRBV21-1 and TRBJ2-5; TRBD1, the table's D call, was not compared with the DNA. TRBV21-1 is flagged as a pseudogene. The CDR3 is 16 amino acids. For the CDR3, the DNA is TGTGCCAGCAGCAAAGAATGGTTGGCAGTACAAGAGACCCAGTACTTC. Residues: CASSKEWLAVQETQYF.

This chain uses TRBV7-3 with TRBJ1-2; D remains ambiguous. This CDR3 is built from 16 residues. Per germline, CDR1 SGHTA and CDR2 FQGTGA. Trimming removed 0 bases from V and 1 base from J, with 12 bases in between. This chain's CDR3 is CASSLTPESINYGYTF. CDR3 in DNA: TGTGCCAGCAGCTTAACGCCAGAATCAATTAACTATGGCTACACCTTC. Based on the CDR3 plus reference TRBV7-3 and TRBJ1-2, the full variable domain is GAGVSQTPSNKVTEKGKYVELRCDPISGHTALYWYRQSLGQGPEFLIYFQGTGAADDSGLPNDRFFAVRPEGSVSTLKIQRTERGDSAVYLCASSLTPESINYGYTFGSGTRLTVV.

The rearrangement joins TRBV5-1 to TRBJ1-1; TRBD1 agrees at 11 bases. CDR1 is SGHRS, CDR2 YFSETQ, per germline. The CDR3 contains 16 residues. V lost 5 bases and J lost 4; bases outside the gene matches: 10. Here the CDR3 DNA reads TGCGCCAGCAGACTTACGCGGGACAGGGGGACCACTGAAGCTTTCTTT. This translates into CASRLTRDRGTTEAFF.

This clone was recorded only once. The gene calls are TRBV6-4 and TRBJ2-2; possibly TRBD2 for D (5 bases). CDR1 and CDR2 (germline): MRHNA, SNTAGT. The CDR3 sequence is 13 residues long. V was trimmed by 5 bases and J by 4 bases, leaving 8 bases between them. CDR3 DNA: TGTGCCAGCAGTTCGGGGTTCACCGGGGAGCTGTTTTTT. Its translation is CASSSGFTGELFF.

The J gene is TRBJ1-5, the V gene TRBV4-1; no firm D call. The CDR3 is 14 residues long. V gave up 1 base and J gave up 1 base, with 5 bases separating them. The germline CDR1 and CDR2 sequences are MGHRA and YSYEKL. CDR3 DNA sequence: TGCGCCAGCAGCCAAGTTGAGAGCAATCAGCCCCAGCATTTT. It specifies CASSQVESNQPQHF.

J is TRBJ2-3 and V is TRBV3-1 (or the pseudogene TRBV3-2), with D possibly being TRBD2 (6 bases). Trimming removed 6 bases from V and 0 bases from J, with 16 bases in between. The CDR3 has 16 residues. Germline V lookup: CDR1 LGHDT, CDR2 YNNKEL (reference sequence). DNA for the CDR3: TGTGCCAGCAGTCAGCTCTCCGCGGGAAGCACAGATACGCAGTATTTT. Translated, it gives CASSQLSAGSTDTQYF.

This clone was detected only a few times. Written as DNA, the CDR3 is TGTGCCACCAGTGATTTGCCCGGGACAGGGCTTTTAATTTCACCCCTCCACTTT. This encodes CATSDLPGTGLLISPLHF. The chain combines TRBV24-1 with TRBJ1-6, with TRBD1 matching over 9 bases. CDR1 and CDR2 from the germline V gene are KGHDR and SFDVKD. Unmatched junction bases numbered 11, after V lost 0 bases and J lost 9 bases. The CDR3 has 18 amino acids.

This chain links TRBV7-9 with TRBJ1-4; D is undetermined. The CDR3 covers 15 residues. The V end was cut by 2 bases, the J end by 10 bases, with 17 bases between. The germline gives CDR1 SEHNR, CDR2 FQNEAQ (reference sequence). The DNA of the CDR3 is TGTGCCAGCAGCTTAAATACCCCGGTCGGGTCAAAACTGTTTTTT. Its translation is CASSLNTPVGSKLFF.

The chain links TRBV28 to TRBJ1-6; TRBD1 is a possible D gene (5 bases). The V gene lost 4 bases and the J gene lost 6 bases, with 16 bases spanning the gap. Looked up from germline, CDR1 is MDHEN and CDR2 is SYDVKM. The CDR3 extends over 16 amino acids. Here the CDR3 reads CASSSRQNVINSPLHF. CDR3 bases: TGTGCCAGCAGTTCCCGACAGAATGTTATTAATTCACCCCTCCACTTT.

This chain uses TRBV7-6 with TRBJ2-1; 9 bases are shared with TRBD1. Germline lookup yields CDR1 SGHVS and CDR2 FNYEAQ. CDR3 length equals 13 residues. With 4 bases clipped from V and 8 bases from J, the junction kept 3 bases outside the gene matches. CDR3 loop: CASSSDRGDEQFF. As DNA, the CDR3 is TGTGCCAGCAGCTCGGACAGGGGTGATGAGCAGTTCTTC.

The rearrangement uses TRBV6-5 and TRBJ1-1; D is ambiguous. With 6 bases removed from V and 5 bases from J, the gap between germline ends came to 13 bases. CDR3 length: 13 residues. Germline CDR1 is MNHEY and CDR2 is SVGAGI. This CDR3 reads CASRTSRGTEAFF. The CDR3 region has the DNA TGTGCCAGCAGAACCTCCCGGGGTACTGAAGCTTTCTTT.

This clone was recorded a few times. The V call is TRBV25-1, the J call TRBJ2-7, with a weak D call TRBD2 (5 bases). This CDR3 is built from 14 residues. Germline V gene lookup returns CDR1 MGHDK and CDR2 SYGVNS. V was trimmed by 6 bases and J by 7 bases, leaving 19 bases between them. CDR3 sequence reads: CASSPVEGRWEQYF. CDR3 DNA sequence: TGTGCCAGCAGCCCCGTCGAGGGTCGTTGGGAGCAGTACTTC.

The V and J genes are TRBV10-3 and TRBJ1-1; 8 bases match TRBD1. Germline values: CDR1 ENHRY, CDR2 SYGVKD. The CDR3 totals 16 residues. V trimming: 6 bases; J trimming: 0 bases; junction bases outside the gene matches: 9. Here the CDR3 reads CAIRGGTGNMNTEAFF. The CDR3 nucleotides are TGTGCCATCAGGGGGGGGACAGGCAATATGAACACTGAAGCTTTCTTT.

The rearrangement links TRBV9 to TRBJ2-2; 7 bases are shared with TRBD1. With 6 bases clipped from V and 3 bases from J, the junction kept 5 bases outside the gene matches. The germline gives CDR1 SGDLS, CDR2 YYNGEE. This CDR3 is 14 amino acids long. The CDR3, as DNA: TGTGCCAGCAATAGACAGGGAGACACCGGGGAGCTGTTTTTT. Protein product: CASNRQGDTGELFF.

CDR3 nucleotides: TGTGCCAGCAGCTTGGCAATCCAGGGAGGCACCTACGAGCAGTACTTC. Translation gives CASSLAIQGGTYEQYF. The rearrangement uses TRBV5-6 and TRBJ2-7; D may be TRBD2 (6 bases). CDR3 length: 16 amino acids. Germline V gene sequence: CDR1 SGHDT, CDR2 YYEEEE. V was trimmed by 0 bases and J by 2 bases, leaving 15 bases between them.

This clone was seen only a few times. The chain is built from TRBV7-2 and TRBJ1-1; D gene uncertain. Looked up from germline, CDR1 is SGHTA and CDR2 is FQGNSA. The CDR3 is made up of 13 amino acids. V was cut by 5 bases and J by 10 bases, with 17 bases left in between. CDR3 bases: TGTGCCAGCAGCCCGGGGTTTTCTCGGAGAGCTTTCTTT. Translation: CASSPGFSRRAFF.

V usage is TRBV6-5 and J usage is TRBJ1-4; D ambiguous. The germline V gene encodes CDR1 MNHEY and CDR2 SVGAGI. V lost 4 bases and J lost 6, with 18 bases in between. The CDR3 covers 16 residues. CDR3 nucleotide sequence: TGTGCCAGCAGTTCCCCCACGGAGGTTGGGGATGAAAAACTGTTTTTT. Residues: CASSSPTEVGDEKLFF.

The rearrangement joins TRBV5-1 to TRBJ1-1; 11 bases line up with TRBD1. Germline V CDR1 and CDR2: SGHRS, YFSETQ. V was pared by 5 bases and J by 6 bases, with 12 bases of the junction left unmatched. The CDR3 contains 16 residues. The CDR3 loop reads CASRSGTGGNLAEAFF. CDR3 bases: TGCGCCAGCAGGTCCGGGACAGGGGGGAACCTCGCTGAAGCTTTCTTT. The variable domain in full, with the rest retrieved from reference TRBV5-1 and TRBJ1-1, is KAGVTQTPRYLIKTRGQQVTLSCSPISGHRSVSWYQQTPGQGLQFLFEYFSETQRNKGNFPGRFSGRQFSNSRSEMNVSTLELGDSALYLCASRSGTGGNLAEAFFGQGTRLTVV.

The chain combines TRBV6-2 or TRBV6-3 with TRBJ2-7; 9 bases match TRBD1. Germline values: CDR1 MNHEY, CDR2 SVGEGT. With 4 bases clipped from V and 11 bases from J, the junction kept 6 bases outside the gene matches. The CDR3 sequence is 12 residues long. The CDR3 nucleotides are TGTGCCAGCAGTTTCTCCGGGACAGGGAAGTACTTC. Protein: CASSFSGTGKYF.

The chain recombines TRBV4-2 with TRBJ2-2; D perhaps matches TRBD2 (5 bases). Germline V gives CDR1 LGHNA, CDR2 YNFKEQ. CDR3 size: 15 residues. The germline V and J ends were trimmed by 0 bases and 6 bases, with 11 bases remaining between them. In nucleotides, the CDR3 is TGTGCCAGCAGCCAAGATAATCGGGGATCCGGGGAGCTGTTTTTT. It yields the protein CASSQDNRGSGELFF.

The chain is built from TRBV10-3 and TRBJ2-5; TRBD1 agrees at 9 bases. Germline CDR1 is ENHRY and CDR2 is SYGVKD. This CDR3 spans 15 amino acids. After removal of 4 bases from V and 5 bases from J, the junction contained 8 bases not matched to a gene. DNA of the CDR3: TGTGCCATCAGTGCTAGGACAGGGGCGGGTGAGACCCAGTACTTC. Translating it yields CAISARTGAGETQYF.

Only a few counts were recorded for this clone. J is TRBJ2-3 and V is TRBV19; D may be TRBD1 (6 bases). V was clipped by 5 bases and J by 0 bases, with 15 bases between them. Germline V lookup: CDR1 LNHDA, CDR2 SQIVND (reference sequence). The CDR3 covers 16 residues. CDR3 protein: CASSPLGHLSTDTQYF. CDR3 sequence (DNA): TGTGCCAGTAGTCCCCTGGGACACCTTAGCACAGATACGCAGTATTTT.